The entry that follows covers one T cell receptor (beta chain) sequence. The antigen is unknown. This sample is drawn from a study of cytomegalovirus exposure and HLA in healthy donors. Study-level findings and limits: TCR beta V segments were, for the most part, productive about 87% or about 30% of the time in an earlier analysis.

Whereas donors were nominally healthy upon sampling, unrecorded immune exposures were probable. Amplification used 60 Vbeta primers and 13 Jbeta primers. Some clones are missing from TCRdb's copy, which holds only in-frame ones; the method was immunoSEQ multiplex PCR. In the table there are 170,000 or so clones, less than 90% of which are singletons. V lost 7 bases and J lost 1, with 13 bases in between. The CDR3 spans 14 residues. Germline V gives CDR1 SGHTA, CDR2 FQGNSA. This clonotype originated in a man aged 50-59 years in good health and CMV-seronegative. Sequencing was carried out using PBMCs. The J gene is TRBJ2-5, the V gene TRBV7-2; D perhaps matches TRBD2 (7 bases). CDR3 sequence: CASTAGAVQETQYF. The DNA of the CDR3 is TGTGCCAGCACCGCGGGGGCAGTCCAAGAGACCCAGTACTTC. The full variable domain, with the rest looked up from reference TRBV7-2 and TRBJ2-5, is GAGVSQSPSNKVTEKGKDVELRCDPISGHTALYWYRQSLGQGLEFLIYFQGNSAPDKSGLPSDRFSAERTGGSVSTLTIQRTQQEDSAVYLCASTAGAVQETQYFGPGTRLLVL.